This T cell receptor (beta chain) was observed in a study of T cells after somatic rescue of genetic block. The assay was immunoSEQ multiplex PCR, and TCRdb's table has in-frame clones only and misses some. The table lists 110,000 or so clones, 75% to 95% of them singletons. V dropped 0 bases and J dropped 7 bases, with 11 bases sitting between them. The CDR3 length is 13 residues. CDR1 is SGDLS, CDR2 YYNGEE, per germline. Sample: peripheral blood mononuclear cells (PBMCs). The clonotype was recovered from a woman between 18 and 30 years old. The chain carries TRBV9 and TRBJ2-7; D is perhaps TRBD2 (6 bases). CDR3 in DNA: TGTGCCAGCAGCGTAGGTCCAGGAGGGGAGCAGTACTTC. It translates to CASSVGPGGEQYF. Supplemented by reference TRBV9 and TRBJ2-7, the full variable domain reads DSGVTQTPKHLITATGQRVTLRCSPRSGDLSVYWYQQSLDQGLQFLIQYYNGEERAKGNILERFSAQQFPDLHSELNLSSLELGDSALYFCASSVGPGGEQYFGPGTRLTVT.